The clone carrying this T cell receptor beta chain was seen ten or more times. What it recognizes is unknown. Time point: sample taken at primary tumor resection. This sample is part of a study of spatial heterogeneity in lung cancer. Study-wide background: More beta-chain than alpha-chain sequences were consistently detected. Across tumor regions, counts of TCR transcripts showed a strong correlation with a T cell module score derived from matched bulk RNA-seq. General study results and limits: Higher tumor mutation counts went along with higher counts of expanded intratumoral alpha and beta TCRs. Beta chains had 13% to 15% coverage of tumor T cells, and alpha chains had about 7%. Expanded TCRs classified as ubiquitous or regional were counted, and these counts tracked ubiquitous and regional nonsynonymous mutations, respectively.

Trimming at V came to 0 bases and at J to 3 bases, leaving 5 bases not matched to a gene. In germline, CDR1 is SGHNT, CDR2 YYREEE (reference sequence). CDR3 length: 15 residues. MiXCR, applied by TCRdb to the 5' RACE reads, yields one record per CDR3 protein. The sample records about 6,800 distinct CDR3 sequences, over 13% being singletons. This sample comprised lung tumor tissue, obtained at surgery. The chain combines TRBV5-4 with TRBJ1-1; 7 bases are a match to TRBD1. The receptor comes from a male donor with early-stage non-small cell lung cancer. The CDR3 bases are TGTGCCAGCAGCTTGGGCGCAGGGGGATACACTGAAGCTTTCTTT. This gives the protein CASSLGAGGYTEAFF.